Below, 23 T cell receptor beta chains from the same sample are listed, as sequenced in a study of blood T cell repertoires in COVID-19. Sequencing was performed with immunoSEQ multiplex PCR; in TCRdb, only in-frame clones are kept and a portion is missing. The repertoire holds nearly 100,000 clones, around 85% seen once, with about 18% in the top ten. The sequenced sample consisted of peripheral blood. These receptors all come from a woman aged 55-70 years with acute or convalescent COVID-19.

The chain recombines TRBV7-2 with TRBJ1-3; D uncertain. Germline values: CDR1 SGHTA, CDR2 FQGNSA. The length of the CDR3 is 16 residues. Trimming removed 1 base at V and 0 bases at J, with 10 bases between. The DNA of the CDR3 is TGTGCCAGCAGCTTAGTTGGCAGCGCCTCTGGAAACACCATATATTTT. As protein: CASSLVGSASGNTIYF.

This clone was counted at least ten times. The DNA for the CDR3 is TGTGCCAGCAGCGTAGGGGGGGTGATGGGGTCACCCCTCCACTTT. It yields the protein CASSVGGVMGSPLHF. This chain connects TRBV9 to TRBJ1-6; D may be TRBD1 (5 bases). V gave up 0 bases and J gave up 10 bases, with 14 bases separating them. Germline V gene lookup returns CDR1 SGDLS and CDR2 YYNGEE. The CDR3 extends over 15 amino acids.

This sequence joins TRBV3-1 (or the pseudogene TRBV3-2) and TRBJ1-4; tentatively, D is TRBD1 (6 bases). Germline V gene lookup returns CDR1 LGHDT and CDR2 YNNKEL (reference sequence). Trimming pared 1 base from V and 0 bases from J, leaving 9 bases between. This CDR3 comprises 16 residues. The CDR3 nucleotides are TGTGCCAGCAGCCAAGCTTGGGGGCCAACTAATGAAAAACTGTTTTTT. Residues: CASSQAWGPTNEKLFF.

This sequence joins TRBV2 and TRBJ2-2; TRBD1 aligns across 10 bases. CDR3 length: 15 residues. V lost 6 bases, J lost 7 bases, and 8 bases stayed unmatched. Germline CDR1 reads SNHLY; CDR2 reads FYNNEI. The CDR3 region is CASRKDRGRGGELFF. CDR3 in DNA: TGTGCCAGCAGAAAGGACAGGGGGAGAGGCGGGGAGCTGTTTTTT.

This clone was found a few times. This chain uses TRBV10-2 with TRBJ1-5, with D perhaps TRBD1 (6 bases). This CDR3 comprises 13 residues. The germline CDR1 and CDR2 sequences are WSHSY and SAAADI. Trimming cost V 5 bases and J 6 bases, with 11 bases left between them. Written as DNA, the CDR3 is TGCGCCAGCAGTCGGGGGGCCAGTCAGCCCCAGCATTTT. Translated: CASSRGASQPQHF.

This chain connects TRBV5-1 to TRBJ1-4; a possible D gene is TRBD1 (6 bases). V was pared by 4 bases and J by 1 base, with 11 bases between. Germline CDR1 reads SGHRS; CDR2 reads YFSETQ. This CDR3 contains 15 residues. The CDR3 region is CASSLGQQTNEKLFF. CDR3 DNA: TGCGCCAGCAGCCTCGGACAGCAAACTAATGAAAAACTGTTTTTT.

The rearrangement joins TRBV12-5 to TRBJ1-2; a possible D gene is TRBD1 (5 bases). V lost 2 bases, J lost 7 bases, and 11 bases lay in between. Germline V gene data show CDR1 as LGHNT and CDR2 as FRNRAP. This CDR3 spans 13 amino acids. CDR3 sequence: CASGLQGSGGYTF. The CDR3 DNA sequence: TGTGCTAGTGGTTTGCAGGGTTCAGGTGGCTACACCTTC. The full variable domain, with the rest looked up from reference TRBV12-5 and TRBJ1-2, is DARVTQTPRHKVTEMGQEVTMRCQPILGHNTVFWYRQTMMQGLELLAYFRNRAPLDDSGMPKDRFSAEMPDATLATLKIQPSEPRDSAVYFCASGLQGSGGYTFGSGTRLTVV.

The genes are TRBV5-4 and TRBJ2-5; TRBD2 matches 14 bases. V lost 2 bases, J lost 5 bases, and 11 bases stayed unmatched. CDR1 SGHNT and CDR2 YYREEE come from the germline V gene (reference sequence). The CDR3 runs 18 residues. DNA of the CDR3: TGTGCCAGCAGCTTTCGGCAGACTAGCGGGGGGGCCCGGGAGACCCAGTACTTC. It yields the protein CASSFRQTSGGARETQYF. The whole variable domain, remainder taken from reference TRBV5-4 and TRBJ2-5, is ETGVTQSPTHLIKTRGQQVTLRCSSQSGHNTVSWYQQALGQGPQFIFQYYREEENGRGNFPPRFSGLQFPNYSSELNVNALELDDSALYLCASSFRQTSGGARETQYFGPGTRLLVL.

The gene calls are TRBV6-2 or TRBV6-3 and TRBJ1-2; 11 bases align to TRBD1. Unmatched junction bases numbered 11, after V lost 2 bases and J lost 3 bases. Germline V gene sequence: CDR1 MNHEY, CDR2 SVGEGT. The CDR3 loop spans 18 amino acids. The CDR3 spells CASSYPRRTGGDDYGYTF. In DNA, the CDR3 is TGTGCCAGCAGTTACCCCAGGAGGACAGGGGGCGATGACTATGGCTACACCTTC.

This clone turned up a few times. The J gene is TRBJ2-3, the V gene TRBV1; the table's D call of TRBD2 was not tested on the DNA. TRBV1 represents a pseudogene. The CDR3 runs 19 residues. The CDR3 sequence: CTSSQDSTELAGHTDTQYF. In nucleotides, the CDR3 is TGCACCAGCAGCCAAGACTCAACCGAGCTAGCGGGGCACACAGATACGCAGTATTTT.

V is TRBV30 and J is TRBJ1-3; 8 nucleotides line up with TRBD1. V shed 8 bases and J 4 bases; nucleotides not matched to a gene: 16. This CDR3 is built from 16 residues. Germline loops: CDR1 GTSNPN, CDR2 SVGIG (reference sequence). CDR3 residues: CARTRKQGDKGNTIYF. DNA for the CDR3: TGTGCCCGTACACGGAAACAGGGGGATAAAGGAAACACCATATATTTT.

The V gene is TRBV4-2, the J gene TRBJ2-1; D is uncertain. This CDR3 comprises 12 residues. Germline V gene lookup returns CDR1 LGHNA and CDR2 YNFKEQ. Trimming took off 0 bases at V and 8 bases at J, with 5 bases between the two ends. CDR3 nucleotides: TGTGCCAGCAGCCAAGATCTCCATGAGCAGTTCTTC. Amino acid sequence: CASSQDLHEQFF.

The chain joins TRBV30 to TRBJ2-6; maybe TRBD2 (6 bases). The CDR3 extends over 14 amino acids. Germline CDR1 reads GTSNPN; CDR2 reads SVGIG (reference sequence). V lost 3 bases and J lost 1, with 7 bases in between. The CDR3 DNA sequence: TGTGCCTGGAGGGGGGGATCTGGGGCCAACGTCCTGACTTTC. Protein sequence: CAWRGGSGANVLTF.

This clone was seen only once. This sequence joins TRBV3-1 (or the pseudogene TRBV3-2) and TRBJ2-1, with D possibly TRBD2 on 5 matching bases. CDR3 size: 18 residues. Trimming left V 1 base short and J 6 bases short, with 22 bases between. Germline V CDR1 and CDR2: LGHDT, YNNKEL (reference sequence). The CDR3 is CASSQARRSALAGNEQFF. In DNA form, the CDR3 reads TGTGCCAGCAGCCAAGCACGCCGGTCAGCCCTGGCGGGCAATGAGCAGTTCTTC.

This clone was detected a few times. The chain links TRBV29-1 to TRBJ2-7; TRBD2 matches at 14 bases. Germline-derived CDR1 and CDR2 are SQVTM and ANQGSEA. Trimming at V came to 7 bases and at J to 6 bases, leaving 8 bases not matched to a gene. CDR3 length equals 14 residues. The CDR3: CSATRTSGGTEQYF. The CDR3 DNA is TGCAGCGCCACCCGGACTAGCGGGGGGACCGAGCAGTACTTC.

The CDR3 here is CASSIGGQGASSNQPQHF. The CDR3 DNA is TGTGCCAGTAGTATAGGGGGACAGGGGGCTTCGAGCAATCAGCCCCAGCATTTT. The J gene is TRBJ1-5, the V gene TRBV19; 12 bases map to TRBD1. Germline V gene sequence: CDR1 LNHDA, CDR2 SQIVND (reference sequence). Losses at the gene ends were 1 base for V and 1 base for J; bases not matched to a gene: 5. The CDR3 runs to 18 residues.

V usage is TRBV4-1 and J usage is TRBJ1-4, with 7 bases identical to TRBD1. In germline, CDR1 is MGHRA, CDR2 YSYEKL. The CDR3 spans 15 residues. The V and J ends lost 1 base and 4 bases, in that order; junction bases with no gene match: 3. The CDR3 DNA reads TGCGCCAGCAGCCAAGGGGACAGAGATAATGAAAAACTGTTTTTT. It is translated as CASSQGDRDNEKLFF.

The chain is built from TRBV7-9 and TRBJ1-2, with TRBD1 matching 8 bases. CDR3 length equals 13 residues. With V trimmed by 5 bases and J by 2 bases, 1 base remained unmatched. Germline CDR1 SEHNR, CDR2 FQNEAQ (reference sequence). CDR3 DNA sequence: TGTGCCAGCAGCCGGGACAGGAACTATGGCTACACCTTC. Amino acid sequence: CASSRDRNYGYTF.

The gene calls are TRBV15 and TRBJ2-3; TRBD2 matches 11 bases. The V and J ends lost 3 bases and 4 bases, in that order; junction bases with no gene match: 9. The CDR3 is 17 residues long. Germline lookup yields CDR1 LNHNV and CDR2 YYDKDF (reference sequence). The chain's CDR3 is CATSRDSGGAFPDTQYF. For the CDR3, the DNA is TGTGCCACCAGCAGGGATAGCGGGGGGGCCTTCCCAGATACGCAGTATTTT.

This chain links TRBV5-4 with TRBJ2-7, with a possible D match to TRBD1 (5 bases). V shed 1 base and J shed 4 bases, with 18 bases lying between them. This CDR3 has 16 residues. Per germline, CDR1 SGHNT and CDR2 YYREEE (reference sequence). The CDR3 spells CASSLWWGRADYEQYF. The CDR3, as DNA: TGTGCCAGCAGCTTGTGGTGGGGCAGGGCCGATTACGAGCAGTACTTC.

CDR3 amino acids: CASSLRGILNTEAFF. The CDR3 DNA follows: TGTGCCAGCAGCCTACGGGGGATACTGAACACTGAAGCTTTCTTT. The chain recombines TRBV11-2 with TRBJ1-1; weak D call: TRBD1 (5 bases). The CDR3 sequence is 15 residues long. The germline CDR1 and CDR2 sequences are SGHAT and FQNNGV. V dropped 5 bases and J dropped 0 bases, with 13 bases sitting between them.

The CDR3 DNA follows: TGTGCCAGCAGTAAGACAGGGGCGGACACTGAAGCTTTCTTT. Translated: CASSKTGADTEAFF. The chain employs TRBV2 and TRBJ1-1; 8 bases agree with TRBD1. The CDR3 covers 14 residues. The V gene end was trimmed by 5 bases and the J gene end by 3 bases; junction bases not matched to a gene: 5. Germline CDR1 SNHLY, CDR2 FYNNEI.

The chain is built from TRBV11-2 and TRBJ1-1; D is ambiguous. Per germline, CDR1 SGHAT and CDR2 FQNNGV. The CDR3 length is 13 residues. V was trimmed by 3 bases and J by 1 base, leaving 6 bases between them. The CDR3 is CASSFGENTEAFF. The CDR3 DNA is TGTGCCAGCAGCTTCGGGGAGAACACTGAAGCTTTCTTT.